This TCR beta chain was captured by sequencing in a study of post-analysis software for immune sequencing data. Across the whole study: Relapsing-remitting, secondary progressive and progressive-relapsing forms of multiple sclerosis all featured among disease courses.

The TCR beta cDNA libraries contained unique molecular identifiers. TCRdb itself ran the PCR reads through MiXCR, one entry per CDR3 protein. The table includes fewer than 900,000 distinct CDR3 sequences, around 45% detected once. Regarding this clonotype: Its antigen is unidentified.

This CDR3 contains 14 residues. V shed 7 bases and J 6 bases; nucleotides not matched to a gene: 8. Germline V gene data show CDR1 as DFQATT and CDR2 as SNEGSKA (reference sequence). The study's findings and limits: Four or five TRBV segments (TRBV5-6, TRBV5-1 and TRBV20-1 among them) occurred more frequently in patients than in controls. Samples from one preparation batch, clustered by F measure, grouped strongly together.

The chain is built from TRBV20-1 and TRBJ2-3, with 12 bases aligning to TRBD2. The sequence came from a girl aged 5-17 years with multiple sclerosis. Material: blood. CDR3 residues: CSVPSGGAIDTQYF. In DNA, the CDR3 is TGCAGTGTTCCTAGCGGGGGGGCCATCGATACGCAGTATTTT.